The T cell receptor beta chain under discussion was sequenced for a study of tumor-infiltrating lymphocytes in localized non-small cell lung cancer. Study background: Several tumor histologies, both smoking statuses, and some post-neoadjuvant chemotherapy samples were included.

Using immunoSEQ multiplex PCR, the repertoire was profiled, and TCRdb retains in-frame clones only, with some absent. The table lists 9,500 to 15,000 clones, approximately 84% of them singletons. Input material: lung tumor tissue. The receptor comes from a human donor with non-small cell lung cancer.

CDR3 sequence: CASKGTGKNEKLFF. The CDR3 DNA sequence: TGTGCCAGCAAGGGGACAGGGAAAAATGAAAAACTGTTTTTT. This chain links TRBV6-1 with TRBJ1-4; 9 nucleotides line up with TRBD1. V lost 7 bases, J lost 5 bases, and 5 bases stayed unmatched. Germline values: CDR1 MNHNS, CDR2 SASEGT. The length of the CDR3 is 14 residues.